One T cell receptor (beta chain) is described in this entry. The data stem from a study of blood T cell repertoires in COVID-19. CDR1 is MDHEN and CDR2 is SYDVKM in the germline V gene. V dropped 4 bases and J dropped 7; count of bases not matched to a gene: 13. The CDR3 contains 18 residues. Clones were read by immunoSEQ multiplex PCR, and TCRdb kept only the in-frame ones, dropping some. The sample yields under 250,000 clones, approximately 85% seen once. The V and J genes are TRBV28 and TRBJ2-7, with TRBD2 identical over 16 bases. This receptor was identified in a man aged 50-60 years who had recovered from COVID-19. The sequenced sample was peripheral blood. As DNA, the CDR3 is TGTGCCAGCAGTTCCAAAGTCGGGACTAGCGGGAGGGCGGGGGAGCAGTACTTC. As protein: CASSSKVGTSGRAGEQYF.